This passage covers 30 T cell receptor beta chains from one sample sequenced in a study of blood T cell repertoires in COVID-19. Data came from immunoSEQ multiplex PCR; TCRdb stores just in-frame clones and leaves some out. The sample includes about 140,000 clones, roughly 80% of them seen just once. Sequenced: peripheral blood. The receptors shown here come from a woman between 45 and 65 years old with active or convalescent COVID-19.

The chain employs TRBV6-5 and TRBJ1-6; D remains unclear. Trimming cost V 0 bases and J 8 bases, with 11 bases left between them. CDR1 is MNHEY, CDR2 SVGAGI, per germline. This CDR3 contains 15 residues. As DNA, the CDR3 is TGTGCCAGCAGTTACTCAGGCAGGTCGGATTCACCCCTCCACTTT. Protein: CASSYSGRSDSPLHF.

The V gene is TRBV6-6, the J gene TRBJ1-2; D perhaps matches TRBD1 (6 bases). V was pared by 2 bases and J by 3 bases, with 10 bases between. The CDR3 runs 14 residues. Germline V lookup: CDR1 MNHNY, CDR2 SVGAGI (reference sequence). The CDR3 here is CASSYGGGDYGYTF. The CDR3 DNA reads TGTGCCAGCAGTTACGGCGGGGGCGACTATGGCTACACCTTC.

The CDR3 is CASSQGQGFGGSYNSPLHF. The DNA of the CDR3 is TGTGCCAGCAGCCAAGGACAGGGATTTGGAGGCTCCTATAATTCACCCCTCCACTTT. The chain joins TRBV4-2 to TRBJ1-6; the match to TRBD1 covers 7 bases. The CDR3 contains 19 residues. V lost 1 base, J lost 0 bases, and 9 bases stayed unmatched. Germline V gene sequence: CDR1 LGHNA, CDR2 YNFKEQ.

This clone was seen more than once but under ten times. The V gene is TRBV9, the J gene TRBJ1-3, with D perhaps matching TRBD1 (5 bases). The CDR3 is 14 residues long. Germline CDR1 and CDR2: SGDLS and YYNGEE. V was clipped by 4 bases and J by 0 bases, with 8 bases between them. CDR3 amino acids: CASSYGGSGNTIYF. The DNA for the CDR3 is TGTGCCAGCAGCTACGGGGGCTCTGGAAACACCATATATTTT.

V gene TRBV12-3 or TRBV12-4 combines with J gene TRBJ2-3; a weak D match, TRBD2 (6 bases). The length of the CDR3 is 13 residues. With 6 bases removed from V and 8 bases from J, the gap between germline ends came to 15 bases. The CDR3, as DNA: TGTGCCAGCAGCCCGGGACTCTCTGGTACGCAGTATTTT. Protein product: CASSPGLSGTQYF.

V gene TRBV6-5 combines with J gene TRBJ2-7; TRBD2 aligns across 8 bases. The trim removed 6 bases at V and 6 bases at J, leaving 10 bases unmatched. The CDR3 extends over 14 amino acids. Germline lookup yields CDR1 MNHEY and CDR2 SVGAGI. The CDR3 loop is CASRGTSATSEQYF. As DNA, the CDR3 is TGTGCCAGCAGAGGGACTAGTGCGACTAGCGAGCAGTACTTC.

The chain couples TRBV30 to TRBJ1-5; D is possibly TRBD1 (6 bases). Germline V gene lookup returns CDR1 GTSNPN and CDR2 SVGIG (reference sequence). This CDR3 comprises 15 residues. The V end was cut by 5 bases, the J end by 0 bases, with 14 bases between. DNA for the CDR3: TGTGCCTGGGATACAGGGTCTGGTAGCAATCAGCCCCAGCATTTT. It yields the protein CAWDTGSGSNQPQHF.

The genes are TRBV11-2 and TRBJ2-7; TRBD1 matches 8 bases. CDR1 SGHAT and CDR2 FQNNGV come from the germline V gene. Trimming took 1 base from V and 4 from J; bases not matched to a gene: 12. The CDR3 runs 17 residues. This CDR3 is CASSLVGGQGSQYEQYF. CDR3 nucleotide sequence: TGTGCCAGCAGCTTAGTTGGCGGACAGGGTAGTCAGTACGAGCAGTACTTC. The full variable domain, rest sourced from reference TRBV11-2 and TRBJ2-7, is EAGVAQSPRYKIIEKRQSVAFWCNPISGHATLYWYQQILGQGPKLLIQFQNNGVVDDSQLPKDRFSAERLKGVDSTLKIQPAKLEDSAVYLCASSLVGGQGSQYEQYFGPGTRLTVT.

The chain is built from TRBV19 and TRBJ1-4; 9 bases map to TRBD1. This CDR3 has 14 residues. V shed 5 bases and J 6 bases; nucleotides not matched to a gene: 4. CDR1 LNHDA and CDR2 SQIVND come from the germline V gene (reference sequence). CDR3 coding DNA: TGTGCCAGTAGTGACAGGGGGGATGATGAAAAACTGTTTTTT. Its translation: CASSDRGDDEKLFF.

CDR3 amino acids: CASSLTTGAEAFF. In DNA, the CDR3 is TGTGCCAGCAGCTTAACGACAGGGGCTGAAGCTTTCTTT. The rearrangement uses TRBV7-3 and TRBJ1-1; 8 nucleotides match TRBD1. Germline V gene data show CDR1 as SGHTA and CDR2 as FQGTGA. The CDR3 covers 13 residues. After removal of 0 bases from V and 6 bases from J, the junction contained 0 bases not matched to a gene.

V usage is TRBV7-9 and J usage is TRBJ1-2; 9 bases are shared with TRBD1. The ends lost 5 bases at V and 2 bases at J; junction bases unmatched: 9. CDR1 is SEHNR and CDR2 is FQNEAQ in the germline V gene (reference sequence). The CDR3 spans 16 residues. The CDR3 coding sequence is TGTGCCAGCAGCACAGAGACAGGGGGGTCCAACTATGGCTACACCTTC. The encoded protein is CASSTETGGSNYGYTF.

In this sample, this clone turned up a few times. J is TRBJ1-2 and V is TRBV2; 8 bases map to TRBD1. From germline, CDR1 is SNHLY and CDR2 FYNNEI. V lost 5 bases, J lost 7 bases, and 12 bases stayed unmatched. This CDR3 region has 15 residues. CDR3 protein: CASSTEPGGIVGYTF. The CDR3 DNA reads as TGTGCCAGCAGTACCGAGCCAGGGGGCATAGTTGGCTACACCTTC. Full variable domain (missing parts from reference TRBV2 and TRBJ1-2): EPEVTQTPSHQVTQMGQEVILRCVPISNHLYFYWYRQILGQKVEFLVSFYNNEISEKSEIFDDQFSVERPDGSNFTLKIRSTKLEDSAMYFCASSTEPGGIVGYTFGSGTRLTVV.

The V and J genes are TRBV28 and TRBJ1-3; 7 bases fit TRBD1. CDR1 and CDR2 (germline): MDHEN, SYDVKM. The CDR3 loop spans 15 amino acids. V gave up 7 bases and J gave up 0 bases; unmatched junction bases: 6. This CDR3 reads CASNRQGPSGNTIYF. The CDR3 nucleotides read TGTGCCAGCAACCGACAGGGTCCCTCTGGAAACACCATATATTTT.

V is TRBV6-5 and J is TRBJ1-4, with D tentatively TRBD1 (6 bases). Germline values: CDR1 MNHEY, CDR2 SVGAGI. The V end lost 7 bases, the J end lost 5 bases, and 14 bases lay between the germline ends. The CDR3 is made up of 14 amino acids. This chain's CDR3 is CASTKGGQNEKLFF. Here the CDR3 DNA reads TGTGCCAGCACTAAGGGGGGGCAAAATGAAAAACTGTTTTTT.

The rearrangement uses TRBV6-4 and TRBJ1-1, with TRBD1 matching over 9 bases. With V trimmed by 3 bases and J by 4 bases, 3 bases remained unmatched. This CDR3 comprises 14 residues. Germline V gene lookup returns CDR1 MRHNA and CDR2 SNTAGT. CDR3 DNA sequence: TGTGCCAGCAGTGAAGGGACAGGGAGCACTGAAGCTTTCTTT. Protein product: CASSEGTGSTEAFF.

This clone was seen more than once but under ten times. CDR3 nucleotides: TGCAGCGTTGACGGGAAGGGCAGAGAAGCTTTCTTT. The encoded protein is CSVDGKGREAFF. V is TRBV29-1 and J is TRBJ1-1; no clear D. V was shortened by 3 bases and J by 8 bases, with 13 bases between the two germline ends. Germline V lookup: CDR1 SQVTM, CDR2 ANQGSEA. The CDR3 is 12 residues long.

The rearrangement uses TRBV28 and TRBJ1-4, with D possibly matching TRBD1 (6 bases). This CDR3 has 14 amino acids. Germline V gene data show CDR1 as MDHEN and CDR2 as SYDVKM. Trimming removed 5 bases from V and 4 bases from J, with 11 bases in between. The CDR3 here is CASSLTDSNEKLFF. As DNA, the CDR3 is TGTGCCAGCAGTCTAACGGACAGTAATGAAAAACTGTTTTTT.

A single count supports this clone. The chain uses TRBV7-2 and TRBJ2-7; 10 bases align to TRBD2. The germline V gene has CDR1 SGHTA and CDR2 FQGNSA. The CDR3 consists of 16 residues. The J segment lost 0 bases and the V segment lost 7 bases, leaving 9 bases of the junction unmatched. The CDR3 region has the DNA TGTGCCAGCAAGCTTATCGGACTAGCGGACTCCTACGAGCAGTACTTC. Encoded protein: CASKLIGLADSYEQYF.

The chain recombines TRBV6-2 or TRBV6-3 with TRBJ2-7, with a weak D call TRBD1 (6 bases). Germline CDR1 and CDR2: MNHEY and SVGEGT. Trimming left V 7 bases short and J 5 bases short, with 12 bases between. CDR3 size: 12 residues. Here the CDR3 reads CASNPGVHEQYF. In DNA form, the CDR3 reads TGTGCCAGCAACCCAGGGGTCCACGAGCAGTACTTC.

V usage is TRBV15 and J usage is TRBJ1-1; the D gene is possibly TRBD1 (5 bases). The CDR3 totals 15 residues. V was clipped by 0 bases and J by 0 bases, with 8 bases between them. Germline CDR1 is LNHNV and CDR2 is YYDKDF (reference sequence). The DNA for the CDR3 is TGTGCCACCAGCAGAGATCGGGGGATGAACACTGAAGCTTTCTTT. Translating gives CATSRDRGMNTEAFF.

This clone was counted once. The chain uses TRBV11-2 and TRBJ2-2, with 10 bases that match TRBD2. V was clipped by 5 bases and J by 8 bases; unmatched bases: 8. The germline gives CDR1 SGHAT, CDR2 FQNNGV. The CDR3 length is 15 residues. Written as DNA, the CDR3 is TGTGCCAGCAGCCTTAGAAGCGGGGGGGCAGGGGAGCTGTTTTTT. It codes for CASSLRSGGAGELFF.

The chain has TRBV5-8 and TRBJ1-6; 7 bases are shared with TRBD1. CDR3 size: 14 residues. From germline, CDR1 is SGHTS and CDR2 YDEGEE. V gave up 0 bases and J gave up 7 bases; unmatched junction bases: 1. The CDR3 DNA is TGTGCCAGCAGCTTGGGACAGGGAAATTCACCCCTCCACTTT. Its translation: CASSLGQGNSPLHF.

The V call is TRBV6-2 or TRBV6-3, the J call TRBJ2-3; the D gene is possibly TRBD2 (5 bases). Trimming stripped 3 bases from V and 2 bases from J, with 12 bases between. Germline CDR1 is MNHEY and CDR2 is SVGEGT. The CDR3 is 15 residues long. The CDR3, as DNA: TGTGCCAGCAGTTATAGCGCCACCCCCACAGATACGCAGTATTTT. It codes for CASSYSATPTDTQYF.

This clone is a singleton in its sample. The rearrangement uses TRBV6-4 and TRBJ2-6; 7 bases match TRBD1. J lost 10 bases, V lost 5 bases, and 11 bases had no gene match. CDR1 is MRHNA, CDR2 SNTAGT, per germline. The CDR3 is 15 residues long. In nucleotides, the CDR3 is TGTGCCAGCAGTCTCAACCCCGGGACAGCAAACGTCCTGACTTTC. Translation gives CASSLNPGTANVLTF.

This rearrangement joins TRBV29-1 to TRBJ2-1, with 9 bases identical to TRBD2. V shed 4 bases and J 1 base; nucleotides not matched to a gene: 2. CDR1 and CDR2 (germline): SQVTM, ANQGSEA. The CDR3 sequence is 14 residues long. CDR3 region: CSVVAGASYNEQFF. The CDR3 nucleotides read TGCAGCGTTGTAGCGGGAGCTTCCTACAATGAGCAGTTCTTC.

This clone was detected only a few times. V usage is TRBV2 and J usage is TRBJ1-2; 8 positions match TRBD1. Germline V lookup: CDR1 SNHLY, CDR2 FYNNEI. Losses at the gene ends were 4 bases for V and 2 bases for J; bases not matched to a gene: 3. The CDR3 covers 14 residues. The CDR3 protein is CASSARTGNYGYTF. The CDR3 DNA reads TGTGCCAGCAGTGCCAGGACAGGGAACTATGGCTACACCTTC.

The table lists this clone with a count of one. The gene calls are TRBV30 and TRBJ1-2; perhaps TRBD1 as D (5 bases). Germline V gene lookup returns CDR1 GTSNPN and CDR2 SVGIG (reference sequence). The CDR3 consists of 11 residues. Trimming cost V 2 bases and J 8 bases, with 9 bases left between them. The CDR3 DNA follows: TGTGCCTGGAGTACAGGCGGCGGCTACACCTTC. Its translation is CAWSTGGGYTF.

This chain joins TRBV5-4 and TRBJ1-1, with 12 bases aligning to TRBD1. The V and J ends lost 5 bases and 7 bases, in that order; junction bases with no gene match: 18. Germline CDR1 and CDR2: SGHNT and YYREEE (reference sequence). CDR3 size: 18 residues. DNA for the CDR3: TGTGCCAGCAGTCTCAACCTCGGGACAGGGGGCTATGTAGGTGAAGCTTTCTTT. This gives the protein CASSLNLGTGGYVGEAFF.

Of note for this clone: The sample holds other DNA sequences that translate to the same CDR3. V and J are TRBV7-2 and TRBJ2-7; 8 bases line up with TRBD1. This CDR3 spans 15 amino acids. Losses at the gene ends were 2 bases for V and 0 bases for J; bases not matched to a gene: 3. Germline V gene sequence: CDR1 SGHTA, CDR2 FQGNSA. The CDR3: CASSLMGTGSYEQYF. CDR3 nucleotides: TGTGCCAGCAGCTTAATGGGGACAGGCTCCTACGAGCAGTACTTC.

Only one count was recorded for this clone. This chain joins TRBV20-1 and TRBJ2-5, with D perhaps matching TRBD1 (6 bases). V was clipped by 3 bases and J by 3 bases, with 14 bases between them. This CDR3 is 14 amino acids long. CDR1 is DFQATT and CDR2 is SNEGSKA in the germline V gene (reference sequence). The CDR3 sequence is CSASWTDREETQYF. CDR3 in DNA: TGCAGTGCTAGTTGGACAGACCGGGAAGAGACCCAGTACTTC.